This TCR beta chain is drawn from a study of CD8+ T cells in alopecia areata (dated by TCRdb to the late 2010s). Turning to the overall study: Treated patients were enrolled in an open-label pilot trial of oral tofacitinib, 5 to 10 mg twice daily, for moderate-to-severe alopecia areata. Tofacitinib was given for 6 to 18 months, followed by 6 months of follow-up off drug to assess delayed response and recurrence. Disease severity in treated patients was measured with the SALT score, which quantifies the percentage of affected scalp surface area. To study T cell clonal expansion in alopecia areata, the researchers applied high-throughput TCRbeta sequencing to both the C3H/HeJ mouse model and human patients. On the human side, TCRbeta sequencing was run on scalp tissue and on sorted CD4+ and CD8+ peripheral blood T cells from healthy controls and from alopecia areata patients with either patchy or totalis/universalis disease. Tofacitinib-treated patients had biopsies at baseline and at 4 and 24 weeks of treatment, with a later scalp biopsy in several patients. Scalp clonality was compared across normal scalp (n=4), patchy alopecia areata scalp (n=8), and alopecia totalis/universalis scalp (n=8). The RNA source kit depended on sample type: the PAXgene miRNA kit for fixed scalp, the miRNeasy kit for PBMCs, and the RNeasy kit for mouse skin. TCRbeta CDR3 regions were amplified by immunoSEQ multiplex PCR using 35 Vbeta forward and 13 Jbeta reverse primers.

The receptor library was made with the immunoSEQ multiplex PCR assay. For TCR sequencing, RNA was extracted from every sample and reverse transcribed into cDNA to serve as template. First-strand cDNA was synthesized using SuperScript III with a 2:1 mix of oligo-dT and random hexamers. A synthetic immune receptor repertoire was used to measure amplification bias, and any remaining bias was corrected computationally. On the study's bioinformatics: Raw reads were preprocessed for error removal, and CDR3 was defined according to IMGT conventions as running from the conserved cysteine to phenylalanine. Clonality was calculated as 1 minus Shannon entropy normalized by log2 of the number of productive unique TCRs. CD4 or CD8 identity of scalp clones was inferred by cross-referencing scalp TCRbeta sequences with sorted blood CD4 and CD8 repertoires. The table comes from immuneACCESS by way of TCRdb, which keeps in-frame sequences with V and J called. Part of the clones is missing from these tables; in studies checked, under half for an unresolved V gene and the rest for unknown reasons. Clonal size and the V and J genes are those of that table, whereas D and trimming came from the DNA. The sample contains roughly 150,000 clones, around half of them found a single time. Around a sixth of the sample goes to the ten largest clones.

The investigation overall reported the following: With tofacitinib, both scalp clonality and the number of expanded CD8+ clones among the top 100 scalp clones went down significantly. Unlike mouse skin, where gammadelta T cells dominate, normal human skin contains resident alphabeta T cells that get sequenced too, which complicates analysis of the scalp TCR repertoire. Compared with mice, TCR sequences shared between patients were less clear, possibly partly because of HLA diversity across the patient population. Higher clonality and more expanded CD8+ clones were observed in lesional scalp than in normal scalp, particularly in alopecia totalis/universalis, a finding suggestive of antigenic drive. Many expanded lesional clones were found to persist in scalp and blood during tofacitinib treatment, and relapse after treatment cessation may be partly explained by this persistence. Because the treated cohort was small and included a single nonresponder, larger studies are needed to assess links between baseline CD8+ expansion and response.

Inclusive of the bounding cysteine and phenylalanine, the CDR3 is 14 residues long. Only the CDR3 DNA is retained, 42 bases long and in frame from the first base. The germline V gene (reference sequence) provides CDR1 MNHEY and CDR2 SMNVEV. Deletion took 7 bases off V and 1 base off J, with a span of 11 bases between the germline ends. This clone was counted only a few times. This receptor's antigen is unknown. No base quality values were provided; no much bigger clone lies one nucleotide off. The meaning of the sample's time point label: around 29 days on oral tofacitinib. According to the study, the label for this sample's treatment or condition signals: oral pan-JAK inhibitor, 5-10 mg twice daily. From alopecia areata patients, peripheral blood was collected along with lesional scalp punch biopsies. PBMCs were separated by density centrifugation and stained for CD3, CD4 and CD8, after which CD4+ and CD8+ T cells were sorted on a FACSAria.

The receptor's source is a human donor with alopecia areata. The V and J genes are TRBV27 and TRBJ1-5; TRBD1 is perhaps the D gene, given 5 matching bases. The sample here was CD8+ T cells sorted from blood, taken at week 4, from a patient treated with tofacitinib. The DNA sequence is given as TGTGCCAGCAACCCGGGGGGGAGCAATCAGCCCCAGCATTTT. Translated, this gives CASNPGGSNQPQHF.